This TCR beta chain was identified in a study of T cell responses to AZD1222 COVID-19 vaccine. Trimming shortened V by 7 bases and J by 4 bases, and 13 bases separated the two germline ends. The CDR3 covers 13 residues. In the case of this clone: The antigen is unknown.

Data came from immunoSEQ multiplex PCR; TCRdb stores just in-frame clones and leaves some out. The top ten hold more than 3% of the sample, which has about 120,000 clones, 88% seen once. The study's findings and limits: Nearly half of the spike-specific TCRs reportedly recognize variant regions that carry no mutations.

The TCR comes from an adult in good health. The J gene is TRBJ1-2, the V gene TRBV12-3 or TRBV12-4; D is uncertain. This specimen consisted of peripheral blood, obtained on day 0 of AZD1222 vaccination. This chain's CDR3 is CASNPDDGYGYTF. CDR3 sequence (DNA): TGTGCCAGCAACCCGGATGACGGCTATGGCTACACCTTC.